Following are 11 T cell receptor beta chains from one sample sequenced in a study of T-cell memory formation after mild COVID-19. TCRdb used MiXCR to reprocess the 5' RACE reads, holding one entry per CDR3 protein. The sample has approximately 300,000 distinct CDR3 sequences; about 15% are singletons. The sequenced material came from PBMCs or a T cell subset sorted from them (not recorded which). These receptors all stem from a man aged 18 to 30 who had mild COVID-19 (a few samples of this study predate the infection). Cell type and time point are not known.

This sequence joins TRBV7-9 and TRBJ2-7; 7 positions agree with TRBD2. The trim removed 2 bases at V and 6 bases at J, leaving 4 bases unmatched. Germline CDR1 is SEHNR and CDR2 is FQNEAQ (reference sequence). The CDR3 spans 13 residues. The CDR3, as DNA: TGTGCCAGCAGCTTATCCGGGGAGGGCGAGCAGTACGTC. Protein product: CASSLSGEGEQYV.

The CDR3 is CASSPGTSGLYNEQFF. Here the CDR3 DNA reads TGCGCCAGCAGCCCTGGGACTAGCGGGCTATACAATGAGCAGTTCTTC. The rearrangement uses TRBV4-3 and TRBJ2-1; TRBD2 agrees at 12 bases. The V and J ends lost 4 bases and 4 bases, in that order; junction bases with no gene match: 5. Germline V CDR1 and CDR2: LGHNA, YSLEER. The CDR3 runs to 16 residues.

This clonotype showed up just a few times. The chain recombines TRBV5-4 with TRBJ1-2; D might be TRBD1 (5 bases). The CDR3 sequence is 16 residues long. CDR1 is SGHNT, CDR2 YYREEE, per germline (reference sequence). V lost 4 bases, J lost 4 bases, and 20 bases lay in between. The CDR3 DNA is TGTGCCAGCAGCCGGGGGGAGACAATGCTTGCCTATGGCTACACCTTC. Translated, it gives CASSRGETMLAYGYTF.

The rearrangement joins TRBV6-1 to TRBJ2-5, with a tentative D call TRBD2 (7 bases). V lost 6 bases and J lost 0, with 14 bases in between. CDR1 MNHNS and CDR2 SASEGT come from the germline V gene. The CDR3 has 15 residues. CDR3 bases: TGTGCCAGCAGCCGGGGGGACACGTACCAAGAGACCCAGTACTTC. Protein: CASSRGDTYQETQYF.

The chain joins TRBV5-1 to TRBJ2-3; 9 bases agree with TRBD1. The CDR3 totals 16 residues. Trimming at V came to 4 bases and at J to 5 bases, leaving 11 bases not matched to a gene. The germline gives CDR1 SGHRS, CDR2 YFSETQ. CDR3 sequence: CASSATGGELKDTQYF. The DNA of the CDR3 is TGCGCCAGCAGCGCTACAGGGGGCGAACTGAAAGATACGCAGTATTTT.

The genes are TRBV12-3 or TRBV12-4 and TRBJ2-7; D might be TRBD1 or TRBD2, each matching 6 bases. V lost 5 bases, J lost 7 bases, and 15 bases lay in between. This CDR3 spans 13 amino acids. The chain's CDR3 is CASSSPGAREQYF. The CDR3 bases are TGTGCCAGCAGTAGTCCGGGGGCCAGAGAGCAGTACTTC.

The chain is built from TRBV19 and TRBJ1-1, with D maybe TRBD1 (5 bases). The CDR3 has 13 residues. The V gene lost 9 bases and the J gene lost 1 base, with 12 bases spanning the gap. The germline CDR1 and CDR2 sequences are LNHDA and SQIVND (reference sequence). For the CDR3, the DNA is TGTGCCAGCCGACAGATAGAGAACACTGAAGCTTTCTTT. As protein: CASRQIENTEAFF.

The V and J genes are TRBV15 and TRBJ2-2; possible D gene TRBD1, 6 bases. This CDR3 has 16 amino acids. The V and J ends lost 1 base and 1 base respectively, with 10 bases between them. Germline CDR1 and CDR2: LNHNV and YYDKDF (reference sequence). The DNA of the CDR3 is TGTGCCACCAGCAGAGGGACAGACGTGAACACCGGGGAGCTGTTTTTT. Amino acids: CATSRGTDVNTGELFF.

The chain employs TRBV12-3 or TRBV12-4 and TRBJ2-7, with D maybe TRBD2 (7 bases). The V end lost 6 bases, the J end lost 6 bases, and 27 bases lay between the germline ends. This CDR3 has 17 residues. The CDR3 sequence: CASRGRGWDGGRSEQYF. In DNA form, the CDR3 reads TGTGCCAGCAGGGGGAGGGGGTGGGACGGAGGTCGGTCCGAGCAGTACTTC.

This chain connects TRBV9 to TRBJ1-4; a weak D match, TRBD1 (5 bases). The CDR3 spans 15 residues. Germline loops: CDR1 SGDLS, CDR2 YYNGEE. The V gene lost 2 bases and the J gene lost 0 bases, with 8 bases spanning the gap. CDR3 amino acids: CASSVRGATNEKLFF. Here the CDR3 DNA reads TGTGCCAGCAGCGTCCGGGGCGCAACTAATGAAAAACTGTTTTTT.

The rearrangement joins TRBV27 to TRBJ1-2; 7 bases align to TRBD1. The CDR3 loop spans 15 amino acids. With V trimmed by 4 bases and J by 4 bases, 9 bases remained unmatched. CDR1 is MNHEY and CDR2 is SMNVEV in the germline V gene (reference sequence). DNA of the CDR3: TGTGCCAGCAGTTCTGGACAGGCTTACTCCTATGGCTACACCTTC. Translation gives CASSSGQAYSYGYTF.